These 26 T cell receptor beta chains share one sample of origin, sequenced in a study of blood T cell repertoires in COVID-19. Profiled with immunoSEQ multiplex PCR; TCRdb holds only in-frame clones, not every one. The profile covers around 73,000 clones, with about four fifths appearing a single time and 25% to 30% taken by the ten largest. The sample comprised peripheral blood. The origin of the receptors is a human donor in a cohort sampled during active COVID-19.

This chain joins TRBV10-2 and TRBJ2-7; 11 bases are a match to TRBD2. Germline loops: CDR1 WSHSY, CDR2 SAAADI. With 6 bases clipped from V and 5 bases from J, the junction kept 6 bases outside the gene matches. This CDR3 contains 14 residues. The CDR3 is CASRLAGGRNEQYF. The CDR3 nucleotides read TGCGCCAGCAGATTAGCGGGGGGGAGGAACGAGCAGTACTTC.

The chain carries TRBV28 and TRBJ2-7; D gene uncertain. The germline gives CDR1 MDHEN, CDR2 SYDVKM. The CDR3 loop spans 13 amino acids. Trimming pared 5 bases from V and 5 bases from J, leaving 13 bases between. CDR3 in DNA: TGTGCCAGCAGTCGTCGAGGTATGGACGAGCAGTACTTC. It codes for CASSRRGMDEQYF.

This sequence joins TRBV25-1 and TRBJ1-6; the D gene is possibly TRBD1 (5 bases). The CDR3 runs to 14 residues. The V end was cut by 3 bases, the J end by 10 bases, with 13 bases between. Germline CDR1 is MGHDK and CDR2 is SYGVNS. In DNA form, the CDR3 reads TGTGCCAGCAGTGACAGGGATCTCTCCTCACCCCTCCACTTT. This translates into CASSDRDLSSPLHF.

CDR3 in amino acids: CATSRAPDSGNTIYF. For the CDR3, the DNA is TGTGCCACCAGCAGGGCCCCGGACAGCGGAAACACCATATATTTT. The chain recombines TRBV15 with TRBJ1-3, with a tentative D call TRBD1 (6 bases). Trimming took off 3 bases at V and 4 bases at J, with 13 bases between the two ends. Germline V lookup: CDR1 LNHNV, CDR2 YYDKDF (reference sequence). This CDR3 has 15 residues.

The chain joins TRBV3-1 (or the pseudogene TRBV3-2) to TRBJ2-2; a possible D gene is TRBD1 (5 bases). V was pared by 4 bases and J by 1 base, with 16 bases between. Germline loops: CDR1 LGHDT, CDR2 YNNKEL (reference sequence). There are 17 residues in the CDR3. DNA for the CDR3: TGTGCCAGCAGCCGTCCCATTGGACACGGGAACACCGGGGAGCTGTTTTTT. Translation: CASSRPIGHGNTGELFF.

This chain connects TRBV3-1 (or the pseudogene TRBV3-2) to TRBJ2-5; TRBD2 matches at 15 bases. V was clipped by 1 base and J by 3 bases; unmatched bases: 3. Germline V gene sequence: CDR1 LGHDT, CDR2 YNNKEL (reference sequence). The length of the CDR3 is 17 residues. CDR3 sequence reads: CASSQGWTSGGEETQYF. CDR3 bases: TGTGCCAGCAGCCAAGGTTGGACTAGCGGGGGGGAAGAGACCCAGTACTTC.

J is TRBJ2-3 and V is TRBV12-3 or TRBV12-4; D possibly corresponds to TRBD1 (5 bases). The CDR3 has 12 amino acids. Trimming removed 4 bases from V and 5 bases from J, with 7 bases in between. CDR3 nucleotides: TGTGCCAGCAGTTCTAGGGGAGATACGCAGTATTTT. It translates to CASSSRGDTQYF.

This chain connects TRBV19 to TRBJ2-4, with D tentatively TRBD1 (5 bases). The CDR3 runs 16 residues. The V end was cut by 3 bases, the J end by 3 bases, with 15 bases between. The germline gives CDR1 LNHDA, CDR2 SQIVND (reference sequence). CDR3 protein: CASSIGAYQSKNIQYF. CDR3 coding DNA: TGTGCCAGTAGTATTGGGGCCTATCAGAGCAAAAACATTCAGTACTTC. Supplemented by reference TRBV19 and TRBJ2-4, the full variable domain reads DGGITQSPKYLFRKEGQNVTLSCEQNLNHDAMYWYRQDPGQGLRLIYYSQIVNDFQKGDIAEGYSVSREKKESFPLTVTSAQKNPTAFYLCASSIGAYQSKNIQYFGAGTRLSVL.

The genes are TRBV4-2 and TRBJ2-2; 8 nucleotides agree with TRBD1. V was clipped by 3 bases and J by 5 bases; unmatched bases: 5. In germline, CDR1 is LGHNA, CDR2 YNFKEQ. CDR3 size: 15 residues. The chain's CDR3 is CASSQETGGTGELFF. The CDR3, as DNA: TGTGCCAGCAGCCAGGAAACAGGGGGGACCGGGGAGCTGTTTTTT.

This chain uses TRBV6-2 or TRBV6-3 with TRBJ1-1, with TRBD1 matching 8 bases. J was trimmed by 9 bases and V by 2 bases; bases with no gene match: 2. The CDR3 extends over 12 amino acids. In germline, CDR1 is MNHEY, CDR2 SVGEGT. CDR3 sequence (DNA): TGTGCCAGCAGTTACGGACAGGGTAAAGCTTTCTTT. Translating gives CASSYGQGKAFF.

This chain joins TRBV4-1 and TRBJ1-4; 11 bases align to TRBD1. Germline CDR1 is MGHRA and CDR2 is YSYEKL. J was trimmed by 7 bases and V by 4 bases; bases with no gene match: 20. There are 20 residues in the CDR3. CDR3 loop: CASSPTAGQGVGRRGEKLFF. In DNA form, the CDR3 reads TGCGCCAGCAGCCCAACGGCGGGACAGGGGGTGGGCAGGCGCGGTGAAAAACTGTTTTTT.

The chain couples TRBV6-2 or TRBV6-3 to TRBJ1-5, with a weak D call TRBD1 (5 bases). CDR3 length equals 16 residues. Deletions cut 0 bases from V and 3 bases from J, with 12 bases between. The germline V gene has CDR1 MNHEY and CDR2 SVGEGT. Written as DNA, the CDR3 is TGTGCCAGCAGTTACTCGAGTCGGGGGACCAATCAGCCCCAGCATTTT. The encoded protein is CASSYSSRGTNQPQHF.

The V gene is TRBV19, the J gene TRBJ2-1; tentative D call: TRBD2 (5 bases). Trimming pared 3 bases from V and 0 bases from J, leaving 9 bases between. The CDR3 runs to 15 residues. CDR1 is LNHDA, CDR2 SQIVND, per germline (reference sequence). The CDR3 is CASSMDWSSYNEQFF. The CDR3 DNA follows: TGTGCCAGTAGTATGGACTGGAGCTCCTACAATGAGCAGTTCTTC.

CDR3 coding DNA: TGTGCCGTCCGGGTCCGCGCGAACACTGAAGCTTTCTTT. Translation: CAVRVRANTEAFF. The chain has TRBV12-3 or TRBV12-4 and TRBJ1-1; D is ambiguous. The V end lost 11 bases, the J end lost 1 base, and 14 bases lay between the germline ends. This CDR3 is built from 13 residues.

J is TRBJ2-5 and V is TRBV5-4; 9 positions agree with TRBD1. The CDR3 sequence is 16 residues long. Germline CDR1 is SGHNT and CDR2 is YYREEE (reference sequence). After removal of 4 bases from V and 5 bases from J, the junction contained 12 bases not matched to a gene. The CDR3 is CASSDRDRVNIETQYF. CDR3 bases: TGTGCCAGCAGCGACCGGGACAGGGTTAACATCGAGACCCAGTACTTC.

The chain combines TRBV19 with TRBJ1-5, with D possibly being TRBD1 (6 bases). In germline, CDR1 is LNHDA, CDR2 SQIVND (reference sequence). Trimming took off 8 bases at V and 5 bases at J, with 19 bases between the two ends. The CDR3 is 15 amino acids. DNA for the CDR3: TGTGCCAGTTCATTAGGGGGGGCGTGGGATCAGCCCCAGCATTTT. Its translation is CASSLGGAWDQPQHF.

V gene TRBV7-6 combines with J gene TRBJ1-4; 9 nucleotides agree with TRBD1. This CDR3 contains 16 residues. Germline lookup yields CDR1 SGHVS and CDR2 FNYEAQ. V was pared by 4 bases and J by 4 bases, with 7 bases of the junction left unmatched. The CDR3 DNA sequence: TGTGCCAGCAGCTCGTACAGGGGGCAGTATAATGAAAAACTGTTTTTT. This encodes CASSSYRGQYNEKLFF.

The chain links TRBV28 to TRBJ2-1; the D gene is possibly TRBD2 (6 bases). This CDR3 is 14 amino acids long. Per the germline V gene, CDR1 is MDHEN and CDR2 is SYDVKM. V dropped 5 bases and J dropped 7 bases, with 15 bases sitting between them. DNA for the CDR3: TGTGCCAGCAGTCCCTTACCGGGAGAAAATGAGCAGTTCTTC. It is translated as CASSPLPGENEQFF.

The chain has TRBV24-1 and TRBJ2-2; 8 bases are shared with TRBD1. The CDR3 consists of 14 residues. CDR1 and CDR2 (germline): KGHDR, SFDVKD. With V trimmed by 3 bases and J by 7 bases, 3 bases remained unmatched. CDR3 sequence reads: CATSDRTGYGELFF. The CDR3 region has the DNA TGTGCCACCAGTGATCGGACAGGGTACGGGGAGCTGTTTTTT.

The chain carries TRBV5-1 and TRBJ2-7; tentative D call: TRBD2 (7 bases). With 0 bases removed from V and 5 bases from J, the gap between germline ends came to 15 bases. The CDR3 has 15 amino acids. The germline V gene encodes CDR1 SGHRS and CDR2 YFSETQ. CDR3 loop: CASSLAEGGKNEQYF. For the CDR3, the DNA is TGCGCCAGCAGCTTGGCCGAGGGGGGGAAAAACGAGCAGTACTTC.

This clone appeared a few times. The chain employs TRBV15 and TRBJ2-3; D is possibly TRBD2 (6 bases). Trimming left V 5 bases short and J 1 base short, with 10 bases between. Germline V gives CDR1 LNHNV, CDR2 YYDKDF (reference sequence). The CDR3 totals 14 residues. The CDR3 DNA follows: TGTGCCACCAGCCTGCGGGGCGGCACAGATACGCAGTATTTT. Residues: CATSLRGGTDTQYF.

CDR3 DNA: TGTGCCAGCAGCGCTGCGTGGGGGGGCCGCACAGATACGCAGTATTTT. This sequence encodes CASSAAWGGRTDTQYF. The V gene is TRBV9, the J gene TRBJ2-3; tentative D call: TRBD2 (7 bases). There are 16 residues in the CDR3. Germline CDR1 is SGDLS and CDR2 is YYNGEE. V shed 3 bases and J shed 1 base, with 15 bases lying between them.

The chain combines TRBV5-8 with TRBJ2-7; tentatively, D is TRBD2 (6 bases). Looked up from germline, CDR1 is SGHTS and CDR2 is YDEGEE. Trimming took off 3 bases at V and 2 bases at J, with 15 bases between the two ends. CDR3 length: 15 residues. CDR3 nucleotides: TGTGCCAGCAGCTACGGACTAAGAGGGACCTACGAGCAGTACTTC. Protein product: CASSYGLRGTYEQYF.

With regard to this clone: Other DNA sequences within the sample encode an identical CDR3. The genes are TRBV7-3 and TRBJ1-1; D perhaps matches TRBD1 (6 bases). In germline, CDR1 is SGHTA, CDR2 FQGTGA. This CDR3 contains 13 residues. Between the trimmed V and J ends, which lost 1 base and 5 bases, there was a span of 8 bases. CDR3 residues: CASSLKGGTEAFF. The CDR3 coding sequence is TGTGCCAGCAGCTTAAAGGGGGGGACTGAAGCTTTCTTT. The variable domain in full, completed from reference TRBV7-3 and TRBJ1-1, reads GAGVSQTPSNKVTEKGKYVELRCDPISGHTALYWYRQSLGQGPEFLIYFQGTGAADDSGLPNDRFFAVRPEGSVSTLKIQRTERGDSAVYLCASSLKGGTEAFFGQGTRLTVV.

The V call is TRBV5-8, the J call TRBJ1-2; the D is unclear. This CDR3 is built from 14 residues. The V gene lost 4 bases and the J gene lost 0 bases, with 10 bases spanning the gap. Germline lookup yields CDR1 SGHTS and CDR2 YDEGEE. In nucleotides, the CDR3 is TGTGCCAGCAGCCGGCGGGCCACTAACTATGGCTACACCTTC. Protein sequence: CASSRRATNYGYTF.

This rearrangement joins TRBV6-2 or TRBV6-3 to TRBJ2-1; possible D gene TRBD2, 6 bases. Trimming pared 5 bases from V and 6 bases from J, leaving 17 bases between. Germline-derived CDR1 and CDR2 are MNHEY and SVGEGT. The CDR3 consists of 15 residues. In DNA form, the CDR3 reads TGTGCCAGCAGTCGGACCGGGACTTCGGGCAATGAGCAGTTCTTC. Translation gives CASSRTGTSGNEQFF.